This TCR beta chain was found in a study of OX40 agonist ivuxolimab in advanced cancers. On the study more broadly: People in dose escalation had one of these cancers: hepatocellular carcinoma, melanoma, renal cell or head and neck cancer. The study, taken as a whole, reports: The antigen specificity of the peripheral T cells (those that were expanded) was not determined. Patients who responded partially at 0.1-3.0 mg/kg showed clonal expansion ranking among the lowest. At 0.1 to 3.0 mg/kg and by week 6, clonal expansion occurred in CD4+ and CD8+ blood T cells.

This clone was counted only a few times. The antigen remains unidentified. There are 13 residues in the CDR3. Trimming took off 6 bases at V and 2 bases at J, with 10 bases between the two ends. The germline gives CDR1 KGHSH, CDR2 LQKENI. Clones were sequenced by immunoSEQ multiplex PCR, and TCRdb holds only the in-frame ones, with some missing. The sample holds tens of thousands of clones, about nine tenths seen once. The origin of this receptor is an adult with an advanced solid tumor such as melanoma, head and neck, liver or kidney cancer. The sequenced sample was CD4+ or CD8+ T cells sorted from blood, obtained in a trial of the OX40 agonist ivuxolimab. This sequence joins TRBV18 and TRBJ1-1; D call uncertain. The chain's CDR3 is CASSPNSNTEAFF. The CDR3, as DNA: TGTGCCAGCTCCCCCAACAGTAACACTGAAGCTTTCTTT. The whole variable domain, remainder taken from reference TRBV18 and TRBJ1-1, is NAGVMQNPRHLVRRRGQEARLRCSPMKGHSHVYWYRQLPEEGLKFMVYLQKENIIDESGMPKERFSAEFPKEGPSILRIQQVVRGDSAAYFCASSPNSNTEAFFGQGTRLTVV.